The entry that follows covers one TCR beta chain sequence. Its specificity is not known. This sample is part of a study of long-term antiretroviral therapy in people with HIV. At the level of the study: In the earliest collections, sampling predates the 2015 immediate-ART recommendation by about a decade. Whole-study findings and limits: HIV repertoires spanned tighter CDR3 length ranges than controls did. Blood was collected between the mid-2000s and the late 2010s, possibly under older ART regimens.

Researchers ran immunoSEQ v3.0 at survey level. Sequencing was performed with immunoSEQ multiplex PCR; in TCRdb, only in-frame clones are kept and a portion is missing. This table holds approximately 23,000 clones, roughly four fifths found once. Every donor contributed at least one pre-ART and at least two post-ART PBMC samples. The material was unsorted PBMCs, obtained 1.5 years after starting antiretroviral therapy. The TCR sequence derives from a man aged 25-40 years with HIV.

CDR3 nucleotide sequence: TGTGCCAGCAGTTACATGGCAGCCAGATCCTACGAGCAGTACTTC. Its translation is CASSYMAARSYEQYF. The V gene is TRBV6-6, the J gene TRBJ2-7; D remains unclear. The germline V gene has CDR1 MNHNY and CDR2 SVGAGI (reference sequence). Trimming removed 2 bases from V and 1 base from J, with 12 bases in between. The length of the CDR3 is 15 residues.